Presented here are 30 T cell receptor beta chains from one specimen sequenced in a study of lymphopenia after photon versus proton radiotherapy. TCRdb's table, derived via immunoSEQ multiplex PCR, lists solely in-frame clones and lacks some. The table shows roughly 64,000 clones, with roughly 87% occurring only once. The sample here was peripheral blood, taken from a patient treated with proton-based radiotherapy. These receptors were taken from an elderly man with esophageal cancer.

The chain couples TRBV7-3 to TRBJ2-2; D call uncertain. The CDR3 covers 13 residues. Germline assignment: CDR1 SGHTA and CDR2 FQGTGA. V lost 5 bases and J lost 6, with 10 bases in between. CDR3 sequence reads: CASSPHPPGELFF. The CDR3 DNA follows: TGTGCCAGCAGCCCCCACCCCCCCGGGGAGCTGTTTTTT.

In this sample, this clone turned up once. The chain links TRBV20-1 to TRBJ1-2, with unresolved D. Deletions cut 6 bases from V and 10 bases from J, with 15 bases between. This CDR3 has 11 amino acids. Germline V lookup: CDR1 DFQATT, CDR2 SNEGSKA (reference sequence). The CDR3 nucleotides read TGCAGTGCAGCCTTACGGGTACTCTACACCTTC. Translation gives CSAALRVLYTF.

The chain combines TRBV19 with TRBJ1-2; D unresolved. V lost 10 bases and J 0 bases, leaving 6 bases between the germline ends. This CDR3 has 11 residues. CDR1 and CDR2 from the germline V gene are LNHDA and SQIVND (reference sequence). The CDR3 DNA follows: TGTGCCAAAAAGGCTAACTATGGCTACACCTTC. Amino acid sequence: CAKKANYGYTF.

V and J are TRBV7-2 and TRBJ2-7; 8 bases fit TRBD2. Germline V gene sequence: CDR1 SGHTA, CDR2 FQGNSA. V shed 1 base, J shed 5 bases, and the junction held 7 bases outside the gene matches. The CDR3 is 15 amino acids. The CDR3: CASSLDGTSNHEQYF. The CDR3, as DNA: TGTGCCAGCAGCTTAGATGGGACTAGTAATCACGAGCAGTACTTC. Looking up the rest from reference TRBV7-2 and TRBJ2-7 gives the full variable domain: GAGVSQSPSNKVTEKGKDVELRCDPISGHTALYWYRQSLGQGLEFLIYFQGNSAPDKSGLPSDRFSAERTGGSVSTLTIQRTQQEDSAVYLCASSLDGTSNHEQYFGPGTRLTVT.

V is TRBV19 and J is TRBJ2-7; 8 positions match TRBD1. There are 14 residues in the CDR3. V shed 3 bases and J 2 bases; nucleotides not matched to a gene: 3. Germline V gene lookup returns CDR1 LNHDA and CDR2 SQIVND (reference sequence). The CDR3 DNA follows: TGTGCCAGTAGTATCAGGGGGCGCCCCTACGAGCAGTACTTC. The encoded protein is CASSIRGRPYEQYF.

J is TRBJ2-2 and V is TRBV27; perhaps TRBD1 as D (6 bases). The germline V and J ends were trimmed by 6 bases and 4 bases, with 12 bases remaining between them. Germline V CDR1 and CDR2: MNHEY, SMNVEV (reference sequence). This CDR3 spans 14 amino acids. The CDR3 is CASRGRGGTGELFF. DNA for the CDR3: TGTGCCAGCAGGGGGCGAGGGGGCACCGGGGAGCTGTTTTTT.

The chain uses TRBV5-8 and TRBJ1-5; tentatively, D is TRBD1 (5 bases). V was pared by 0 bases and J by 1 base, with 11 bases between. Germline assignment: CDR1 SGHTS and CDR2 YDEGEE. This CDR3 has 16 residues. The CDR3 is CASSLAGGGSNQPQHF. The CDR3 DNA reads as TGTGCCAGCAGCTTGGCCGGCGGGGGAAGCAATCAGCCCCAGCATTTT.

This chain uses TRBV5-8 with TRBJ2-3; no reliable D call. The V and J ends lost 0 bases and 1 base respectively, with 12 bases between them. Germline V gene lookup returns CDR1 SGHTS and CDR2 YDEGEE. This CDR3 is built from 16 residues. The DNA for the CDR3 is TGTGCCAGCAGCTTGGAGGGTGGGTTGGGCACAGATACGCAGTATTTT. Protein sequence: CASSLEGGLGTDTQYF.

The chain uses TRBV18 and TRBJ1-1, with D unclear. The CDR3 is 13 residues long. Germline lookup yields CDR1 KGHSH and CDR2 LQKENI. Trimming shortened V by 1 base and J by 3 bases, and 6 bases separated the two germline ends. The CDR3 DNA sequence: TGTGCCAGCTCACCACTCTCGGACACTGAAGCTTTCTTT. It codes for CASSPLSDTEAFF. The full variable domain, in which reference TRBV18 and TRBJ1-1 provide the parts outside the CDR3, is NAGVMQNPRHLVRRRGQEARLRCSPMKGHSHVYWYRQLPEEGLKFMVYLQKENIIDESGMPKERFSAEFPKEGPSILRIQQVVRGDSAAYFCASSPLSDTEAFFGQGTRLTVV.

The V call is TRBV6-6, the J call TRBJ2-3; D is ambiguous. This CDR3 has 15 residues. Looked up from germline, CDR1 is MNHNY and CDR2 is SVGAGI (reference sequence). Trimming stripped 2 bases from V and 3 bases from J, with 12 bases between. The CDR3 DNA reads TGTGCCAGCAGTTACGGCGGTTATATAACAGATACGCAGTATTTT. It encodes CASSYGGYITDTQYF.

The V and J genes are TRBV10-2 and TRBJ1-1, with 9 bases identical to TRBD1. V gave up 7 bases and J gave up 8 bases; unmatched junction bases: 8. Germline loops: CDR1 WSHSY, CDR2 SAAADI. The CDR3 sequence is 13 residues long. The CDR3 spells CASTRTGEAEAFF. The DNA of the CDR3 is TGCGCCAGCACTCGGACAGGGGAGGCCGAAGCTTTCTTT.

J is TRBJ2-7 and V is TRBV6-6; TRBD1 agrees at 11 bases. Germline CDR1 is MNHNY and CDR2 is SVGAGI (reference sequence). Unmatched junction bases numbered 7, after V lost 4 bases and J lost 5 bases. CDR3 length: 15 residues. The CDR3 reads CASSSPDRGRDEQYF. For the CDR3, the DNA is TGTGCCAGCAGTTCCCCGGACAGGGGGCGCGACGAGCAGTACTTC.

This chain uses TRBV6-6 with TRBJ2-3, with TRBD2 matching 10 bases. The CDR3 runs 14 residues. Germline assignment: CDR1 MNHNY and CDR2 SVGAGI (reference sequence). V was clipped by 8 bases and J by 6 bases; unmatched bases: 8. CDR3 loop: CASGLAALRDTQYF. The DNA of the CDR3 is TGTGCCAGCGGACTAGCGGCTCTCCGGGATACGCAGTATTTT.

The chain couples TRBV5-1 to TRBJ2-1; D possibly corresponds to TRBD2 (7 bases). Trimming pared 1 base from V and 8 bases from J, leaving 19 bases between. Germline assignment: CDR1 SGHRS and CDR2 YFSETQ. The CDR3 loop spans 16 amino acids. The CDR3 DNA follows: TGCGCCAGCAGCTTGAATTCGGGGGGCCGCACCCATGAGCAGTTCTTC. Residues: CASSLNSGGRTHEQFF.

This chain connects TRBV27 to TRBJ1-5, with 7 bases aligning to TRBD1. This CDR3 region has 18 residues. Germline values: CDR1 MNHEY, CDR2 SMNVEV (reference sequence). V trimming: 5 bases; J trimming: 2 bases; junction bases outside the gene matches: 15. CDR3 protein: CASSPRTGRGSRNQPQHF. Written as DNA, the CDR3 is TGTGCCAGCAGTCCGAGGACAGGTCGGGGGTCGCGCAATCAGCCCCAGCATTTT.

The CDR3 DNA is TGTGCCAGCAGGAGTTTACAGGGGGCGTCCAATGAGCAGTTCTTC. Translated, it gives CASRSLQGASNEQFF. The chain combines TRBV6-5 with TRBJ2-1; TRBD1 matches 9 bases. Germline CDR1 and CDR2: MNHEY and SVGAGI. This CDR3 spans 15 amino acids. V dropped 6 bases and J dropped 6; count of bases not matched to a gene: 9.

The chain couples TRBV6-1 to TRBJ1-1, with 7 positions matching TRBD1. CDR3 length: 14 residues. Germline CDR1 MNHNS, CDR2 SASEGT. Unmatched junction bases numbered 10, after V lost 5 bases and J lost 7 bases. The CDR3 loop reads CASSSERGLGEAFF. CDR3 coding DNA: TGTGCCAGCAGTTCGGAGAGGGGGCTGGGTGAAGCTTTCTTT.

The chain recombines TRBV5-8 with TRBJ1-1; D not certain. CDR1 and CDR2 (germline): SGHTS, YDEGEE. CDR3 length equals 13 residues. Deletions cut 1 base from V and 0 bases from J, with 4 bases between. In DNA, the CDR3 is TGTGCCAGCAGCTTGTTTTTGAACACTGAAGCTTTCTTT. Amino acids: CASSLFLNTEAFF.

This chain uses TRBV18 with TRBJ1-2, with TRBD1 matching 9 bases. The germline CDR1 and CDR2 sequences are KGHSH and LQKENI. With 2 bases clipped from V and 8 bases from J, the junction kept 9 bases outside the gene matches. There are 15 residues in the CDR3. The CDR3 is CASSPSGTGTLGYTF. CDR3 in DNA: TGTGCCAGCTCACCATCCGGGACAGGGACCTTAGGCTACACCTTC.

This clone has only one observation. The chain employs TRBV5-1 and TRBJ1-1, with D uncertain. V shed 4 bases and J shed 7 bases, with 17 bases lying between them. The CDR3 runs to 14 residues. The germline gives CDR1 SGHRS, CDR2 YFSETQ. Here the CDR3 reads CASSPTDGSLEAFF. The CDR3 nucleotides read TGCGCCAGCAGCCCAACCGATGGCAGCCTTGAAGCTTTCTTT.

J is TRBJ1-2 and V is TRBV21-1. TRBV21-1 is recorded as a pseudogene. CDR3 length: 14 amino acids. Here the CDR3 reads CASSKVRGDYGYTF. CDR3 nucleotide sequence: TGTGCCAGCAGCAAAGTGAGAGGGGACTATGGCTACACCTTC.

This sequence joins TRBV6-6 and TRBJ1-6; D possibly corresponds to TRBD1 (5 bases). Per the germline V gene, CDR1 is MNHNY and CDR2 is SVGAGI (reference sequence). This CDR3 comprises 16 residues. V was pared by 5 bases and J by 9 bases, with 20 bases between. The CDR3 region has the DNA TGTGCCAGCAGTACCGGGACTCCCCTGGCGGGTTCACCCCTCCACTTT. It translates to CASSTGTPLAGSPLHF.

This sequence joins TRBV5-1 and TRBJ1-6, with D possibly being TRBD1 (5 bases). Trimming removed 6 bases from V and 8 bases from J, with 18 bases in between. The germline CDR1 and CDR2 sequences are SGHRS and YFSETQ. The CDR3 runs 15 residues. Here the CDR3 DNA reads TGCGCCAGCACCATCCTGGGGGGGATGGATTCACCCCTCCACTTT. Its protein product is CASTILGGMDSPLHF.

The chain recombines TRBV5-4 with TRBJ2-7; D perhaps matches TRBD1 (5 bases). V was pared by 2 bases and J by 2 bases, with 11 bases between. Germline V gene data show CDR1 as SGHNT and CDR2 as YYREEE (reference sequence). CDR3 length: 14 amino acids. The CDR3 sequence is CASSLKTATYEQYF. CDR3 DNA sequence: TGTGCCAGCAGCTTAAAGACAGCCACCTACGAGCAGTACTTC.

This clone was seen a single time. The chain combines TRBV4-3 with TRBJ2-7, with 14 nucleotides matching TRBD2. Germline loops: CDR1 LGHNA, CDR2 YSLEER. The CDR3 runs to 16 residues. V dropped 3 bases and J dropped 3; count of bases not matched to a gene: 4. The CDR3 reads CASSQGLAGVFYEQYF. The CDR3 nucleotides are TGCGCCAGCAGCCAGGGACTAGCGGGAGTGTTCTACGAGCAGTACTTC.

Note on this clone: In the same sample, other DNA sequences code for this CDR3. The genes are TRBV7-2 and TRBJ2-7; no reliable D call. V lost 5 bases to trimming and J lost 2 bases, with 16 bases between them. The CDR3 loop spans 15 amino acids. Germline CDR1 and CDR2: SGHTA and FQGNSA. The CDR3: CASSPPVRSTYEQYF. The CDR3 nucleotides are TGTGCCAGCAGCCCCCCAGTGAGGTCTACCTACGAGCAGTACTTC.

CDR3 in DNA: TGTGCCAGCAGCAAGGAGATACAGGGAACTGGAAACACCATATATTTT. This encodes CASSKEIQGTGNTIYF. The chain carries TRBV21-1 and TRBJ1-3; the D call of TRBD1 is as the table states it, not checked on the DNA. TRBV21-1 is given as a pseudogene. This CDR3 spans 16 amino acids.

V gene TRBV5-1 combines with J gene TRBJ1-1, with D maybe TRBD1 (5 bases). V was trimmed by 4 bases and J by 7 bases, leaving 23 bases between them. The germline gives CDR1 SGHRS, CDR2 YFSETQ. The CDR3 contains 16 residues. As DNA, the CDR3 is TGCGCCAGCAGCCCCACTAACGGGGGTTTTGGGAGTGAAGCTTTCTTT. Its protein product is CASSPTNGGFGSEAFF.

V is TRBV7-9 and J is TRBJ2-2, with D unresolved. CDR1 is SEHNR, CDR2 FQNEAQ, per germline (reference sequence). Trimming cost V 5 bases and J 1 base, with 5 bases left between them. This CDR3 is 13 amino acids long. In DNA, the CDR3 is TGTGCCAGCAGCCGAGGGAACACCGGGGAGCTGTTTTTT. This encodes CASSRGNTGELFF.

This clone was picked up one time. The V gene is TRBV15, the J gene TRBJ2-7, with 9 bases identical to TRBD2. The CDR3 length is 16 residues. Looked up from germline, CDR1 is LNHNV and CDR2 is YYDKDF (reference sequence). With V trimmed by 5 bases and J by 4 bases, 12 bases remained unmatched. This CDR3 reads CATSPGLAFQRYEQYF. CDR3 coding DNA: TGTGCCACCAGCCCTGGACTAGCGTTTCAACGGTACGAGCAGTACTTC. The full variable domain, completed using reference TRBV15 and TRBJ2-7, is DAMVIQNPRYQVTQFGKPVTLSCSQTLNHNVMYWYQQKSSQAPKLLFHYYDKDFNNEADTPDNFQSRRPNTSFCFLDIRSPGLGDTAMYLCATSPGLAFQRYEQYFGPGTRLTVT.